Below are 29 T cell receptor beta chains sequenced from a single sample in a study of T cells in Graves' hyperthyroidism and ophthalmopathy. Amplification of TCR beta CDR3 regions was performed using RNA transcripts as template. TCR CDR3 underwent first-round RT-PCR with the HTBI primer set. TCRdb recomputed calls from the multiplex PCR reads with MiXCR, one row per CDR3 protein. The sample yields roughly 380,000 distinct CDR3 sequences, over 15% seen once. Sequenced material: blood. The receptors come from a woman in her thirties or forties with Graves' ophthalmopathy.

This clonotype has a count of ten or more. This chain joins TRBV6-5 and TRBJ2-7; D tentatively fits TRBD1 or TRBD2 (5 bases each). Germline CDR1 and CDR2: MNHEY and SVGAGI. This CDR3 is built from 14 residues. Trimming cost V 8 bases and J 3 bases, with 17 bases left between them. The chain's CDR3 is CASAIRDRNYEQYF. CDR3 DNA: TGTGCCAGCGCTATCCGGGACCGCAACTACGAGCAGTACTTC.

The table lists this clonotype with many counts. CDR3 in amino acids: CASSEGHSGNTIYF. For the CDR3, the DNA is TGTGCCAGCAGTGAAGGACACTCTGGAAACACCATATATTTT. This chain connects TRBV6-1 to TRBJ1-3; no definite D call. The CDR3 totals 14 residues. Between the trimmed V and J ends, which lost 1 base and 0 bases, there was a span of 4 bases. The germline CDR1 and CDR2 sequences are MNHNS and SASEGT.

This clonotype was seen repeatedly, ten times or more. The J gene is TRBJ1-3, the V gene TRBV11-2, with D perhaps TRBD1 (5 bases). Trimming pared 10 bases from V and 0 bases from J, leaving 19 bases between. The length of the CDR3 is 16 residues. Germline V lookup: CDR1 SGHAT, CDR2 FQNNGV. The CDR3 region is CATSWGSPDSGNTIYF. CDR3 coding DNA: TGTGCCACCTCATGGGGGTCACCAGACTCTGGAAACACCATATATTTT.

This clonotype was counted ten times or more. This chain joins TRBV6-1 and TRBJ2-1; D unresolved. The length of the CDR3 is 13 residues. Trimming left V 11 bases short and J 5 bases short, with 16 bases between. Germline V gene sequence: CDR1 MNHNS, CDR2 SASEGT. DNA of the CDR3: TGTGCCGGCCAAACAGAACCTAACAATGAGCAGTTCTTC. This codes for CAGQTEPNNEQFF.

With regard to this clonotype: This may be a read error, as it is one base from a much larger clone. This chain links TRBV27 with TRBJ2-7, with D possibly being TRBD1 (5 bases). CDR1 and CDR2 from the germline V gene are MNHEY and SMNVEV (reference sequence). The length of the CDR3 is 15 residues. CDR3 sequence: CVSSPTQGEVDEQYF. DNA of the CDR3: TGTGTCAGCAGTCCCACCCAGGGCGAAGTCGACGAGCAGTACTTC.

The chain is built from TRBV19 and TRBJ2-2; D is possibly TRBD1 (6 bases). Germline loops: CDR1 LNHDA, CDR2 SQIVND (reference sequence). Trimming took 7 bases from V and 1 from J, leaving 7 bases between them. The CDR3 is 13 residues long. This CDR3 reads CASKQGNTGELFF. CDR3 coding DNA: TGTGCCAGTAAACAGGGGAACACCGGGGAGCTGTTTTTT.

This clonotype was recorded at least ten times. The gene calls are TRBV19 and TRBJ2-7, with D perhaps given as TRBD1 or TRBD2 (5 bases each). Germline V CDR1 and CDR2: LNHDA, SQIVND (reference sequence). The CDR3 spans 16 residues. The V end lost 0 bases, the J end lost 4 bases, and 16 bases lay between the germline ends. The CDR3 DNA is TGTGCCAGTAGTATAGATGGGACCCAGGGATGGTACGAGCAGTACTTC. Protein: CASSIDGTQGWYEQYF. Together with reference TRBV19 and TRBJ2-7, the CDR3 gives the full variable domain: DGGITQSPKYLFRKEGQNVTLSCEQNLNHDAMYWYRQDPGQGLRLIYYSQIVNDFQKGDIAEGYSVSREKKESFPLTVTSAQKNPTAFYLCASSIDGTQGWYEQYFGPGTRLTVT.

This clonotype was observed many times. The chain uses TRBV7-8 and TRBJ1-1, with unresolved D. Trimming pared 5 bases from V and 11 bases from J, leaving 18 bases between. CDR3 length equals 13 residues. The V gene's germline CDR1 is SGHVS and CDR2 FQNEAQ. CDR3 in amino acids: CASSLIVKGMAFF. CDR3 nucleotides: TGTGCCAGCAGCCTTATCGTGAAAGGTATGGCTTTCTTT.

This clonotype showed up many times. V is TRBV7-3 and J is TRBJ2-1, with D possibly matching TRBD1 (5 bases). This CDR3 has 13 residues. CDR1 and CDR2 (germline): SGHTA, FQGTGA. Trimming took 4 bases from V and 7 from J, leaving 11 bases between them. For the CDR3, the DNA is TGTGCCAGCAGCTACCTCCAGGGAAATGAGCAGTTCTTC. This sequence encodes CASSYLQGNEQFF.

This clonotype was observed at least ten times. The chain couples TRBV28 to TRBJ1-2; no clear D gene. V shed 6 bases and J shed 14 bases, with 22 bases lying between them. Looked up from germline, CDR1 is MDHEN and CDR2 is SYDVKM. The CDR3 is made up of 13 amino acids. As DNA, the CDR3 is TGTGCCAGCAGCAAAGGGCGCAGTCAGCTTGGGACCTTC. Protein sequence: CASSKGRSQLGTF.

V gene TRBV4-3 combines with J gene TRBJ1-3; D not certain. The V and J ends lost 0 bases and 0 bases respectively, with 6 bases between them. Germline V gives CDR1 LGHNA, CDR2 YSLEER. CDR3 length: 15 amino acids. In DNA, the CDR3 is TGCGCCAGCAGCCAAGATCGGTTCTCTGGAAACACCATATATTTT. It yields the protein CASSQDRFSGNTIYF.

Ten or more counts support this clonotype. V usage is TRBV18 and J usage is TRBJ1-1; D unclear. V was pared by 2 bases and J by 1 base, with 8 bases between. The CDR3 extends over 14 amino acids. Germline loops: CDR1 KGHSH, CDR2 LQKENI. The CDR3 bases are TGTGCCAGCTCACCAAATAGGGAGAACACTGAAGCTTTCTTT. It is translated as CASSPNRENTEAFF.

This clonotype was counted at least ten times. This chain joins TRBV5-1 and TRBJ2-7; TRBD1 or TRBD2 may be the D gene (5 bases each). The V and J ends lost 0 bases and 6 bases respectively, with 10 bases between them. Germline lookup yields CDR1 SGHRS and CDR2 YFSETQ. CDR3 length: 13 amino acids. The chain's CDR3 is CASSLETEGEQYF. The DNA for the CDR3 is TGCGCCAGCAGCTTGGAGACAGAGGGCGAGCAGTACTTC.

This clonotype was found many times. The CDR3 sequence: CASSRYDRLPYEQYF. In DNA form, the CDR3 reads TGTGCCAGCAGCCGTTATGACAGGTTGCCCTACGAGCAGTACTTC. The rearrangement joins TRBV28 to TRBJ2-7; tentative D call: TRBD1 (6 bases). Per germline, CDR1 MDHEN and CDR2 SYDVKM. This CDR3 spans 15 amino acids. V lost 6 bases and J lost 2, with 17 bases in between.

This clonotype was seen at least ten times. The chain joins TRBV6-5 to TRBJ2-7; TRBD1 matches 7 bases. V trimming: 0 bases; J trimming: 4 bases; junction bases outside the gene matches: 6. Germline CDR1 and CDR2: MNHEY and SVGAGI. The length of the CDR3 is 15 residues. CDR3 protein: CASSYSSGQAYEQYF. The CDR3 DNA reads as TGTGCCAGCAGTTACTCGAGCGGACAGGCGTACGAGCAGTACTTC.

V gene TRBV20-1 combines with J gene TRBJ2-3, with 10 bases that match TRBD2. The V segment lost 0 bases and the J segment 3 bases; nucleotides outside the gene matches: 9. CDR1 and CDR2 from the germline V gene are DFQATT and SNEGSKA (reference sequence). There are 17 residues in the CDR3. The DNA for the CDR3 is TGCAGTGCTAGAGATCAGGGGCTAGCGGGAGATACAGATACGCAGTATTTT. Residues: CSARDQGLAGDTDTQYF.

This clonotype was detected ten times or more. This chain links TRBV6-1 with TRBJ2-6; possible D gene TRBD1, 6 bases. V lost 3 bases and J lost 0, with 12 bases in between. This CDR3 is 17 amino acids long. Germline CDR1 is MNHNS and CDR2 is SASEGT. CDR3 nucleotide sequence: TGTGCCAGCAGTGATTTTGGGGGCCTCTCTGGGGCCAACGTCCTGACTTTC. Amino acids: CASSDFGGLSGANVLTF.

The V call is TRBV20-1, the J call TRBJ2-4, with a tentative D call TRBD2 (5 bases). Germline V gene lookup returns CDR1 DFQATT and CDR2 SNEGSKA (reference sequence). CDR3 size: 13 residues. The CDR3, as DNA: TGCAGCCTTGGAGGTCTAGCCAAAAACATTCAGTACTTC. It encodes CSLGGLAKNIQYF.

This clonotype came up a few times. CDR3 residues: CASSQEYRGDIDYTF. The CDR3 region has the DNA TGCGCCAGCAGCCAAGAATACAGAGGGGATATTGACTACACCTTC. The chain joins TRBV4-3 to TRBJ1-2; D is perhaps TRBD1 (5 bases). CDR1 is LGHNA, CDR2 YSLEER, per germline. There are 15 residues in the CDR3. V shed 0 bases and J shed 10 bases, with 18 bases lying between them.

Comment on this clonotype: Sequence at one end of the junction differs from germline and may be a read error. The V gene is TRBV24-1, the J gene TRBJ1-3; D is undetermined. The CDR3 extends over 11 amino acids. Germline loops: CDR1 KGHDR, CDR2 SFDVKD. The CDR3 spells CAISNGNTISF. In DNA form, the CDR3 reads TGTGCCATCAGTAACGGAAACACCATATCTTTT.

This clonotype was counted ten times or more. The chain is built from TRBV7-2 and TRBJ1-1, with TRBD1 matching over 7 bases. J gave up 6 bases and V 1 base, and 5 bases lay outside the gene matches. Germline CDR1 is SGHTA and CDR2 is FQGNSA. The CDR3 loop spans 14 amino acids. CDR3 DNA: TGTGCCAGCAGCTTAGAGGGGGCAGGGGCTGAAGCTTTCTTT. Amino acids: CASSLEGAGAEAFF.

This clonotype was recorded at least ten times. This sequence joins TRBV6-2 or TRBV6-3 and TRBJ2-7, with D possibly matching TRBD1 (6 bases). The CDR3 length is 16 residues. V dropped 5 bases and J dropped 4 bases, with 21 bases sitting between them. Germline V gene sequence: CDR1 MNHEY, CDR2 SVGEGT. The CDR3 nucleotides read TGTGCCAGCAGTCCACCGTCAGGGGAAGTCCCGTACGAGCAGTACTTC. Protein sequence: CASSPPSGEVPYEQYF.

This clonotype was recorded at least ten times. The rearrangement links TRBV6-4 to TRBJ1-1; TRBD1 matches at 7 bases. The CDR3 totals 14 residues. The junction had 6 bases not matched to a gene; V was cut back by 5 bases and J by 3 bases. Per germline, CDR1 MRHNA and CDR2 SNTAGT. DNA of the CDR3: TGTGCCAGCAGTAATACAGGGGCGGACACTGAAGCTTTCTTT. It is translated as CASSNTGADTEAFF.

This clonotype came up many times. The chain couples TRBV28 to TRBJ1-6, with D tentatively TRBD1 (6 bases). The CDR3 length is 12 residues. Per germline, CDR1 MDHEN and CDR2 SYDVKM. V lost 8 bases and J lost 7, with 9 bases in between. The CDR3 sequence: CASDDRNSPLHF. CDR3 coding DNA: TGTGCCAGCGACGACAGGAATTCACCCCTCCACTTT.

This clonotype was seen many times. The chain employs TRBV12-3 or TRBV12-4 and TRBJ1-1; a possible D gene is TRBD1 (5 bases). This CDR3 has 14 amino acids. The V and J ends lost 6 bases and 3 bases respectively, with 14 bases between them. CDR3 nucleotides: TGTGCCAGCAGCTCGGACATGGACGACACTGAAGCTTTCTTT. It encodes CASSSDMDDTEAFF.

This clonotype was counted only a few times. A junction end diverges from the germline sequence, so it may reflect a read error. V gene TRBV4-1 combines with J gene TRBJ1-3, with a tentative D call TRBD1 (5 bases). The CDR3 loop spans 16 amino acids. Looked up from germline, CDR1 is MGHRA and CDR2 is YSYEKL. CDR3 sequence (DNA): TGCGCCAGCAGACAAGATATCGGGGCTTTGGGAAACACCATATATTTT. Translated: CASRQDIGALGNTIYF.

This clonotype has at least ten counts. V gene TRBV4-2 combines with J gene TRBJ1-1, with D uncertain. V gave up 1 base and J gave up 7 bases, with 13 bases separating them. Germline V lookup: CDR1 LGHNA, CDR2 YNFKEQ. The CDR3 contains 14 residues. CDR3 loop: CASSQVGLTYEAFF. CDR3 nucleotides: TGTGCCAGCAGCCAAGTAGGGTTGACATATGAAGCTTTCTTT.

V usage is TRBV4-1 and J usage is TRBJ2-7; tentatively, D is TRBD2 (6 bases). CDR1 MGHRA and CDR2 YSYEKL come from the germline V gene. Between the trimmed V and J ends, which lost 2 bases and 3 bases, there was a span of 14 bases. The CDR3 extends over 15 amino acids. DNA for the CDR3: TGCGCCAGCAGCCAAAGCCCGGGGGAGTACTACGAGCAGTACTTC. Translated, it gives CASSQSPGEYYEQYF.

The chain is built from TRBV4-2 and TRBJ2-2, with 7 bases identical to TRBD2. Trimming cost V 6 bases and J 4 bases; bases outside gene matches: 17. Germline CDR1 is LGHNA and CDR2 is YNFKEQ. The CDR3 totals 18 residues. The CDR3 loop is CASSRSPRTSDPTGELFF. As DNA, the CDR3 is TGTGCCAGCAGTCGCTCACCCCGAACTAGCGACCCCACCGGGGAGCTGTTTTTT.